Listed below are T cell receptor beta chains from one sample, sequenced in a study of memory CD4+ T cells and cytomegalovirus serostatus. Sequenced by immunoSEQ multiplex PCR; TCRdb stores in-frame clones only, minus some. Of tens of thousands of clones listed, over 65% are singletons. The sample was memory CD4+ T cells from blood. These receptor sequences come from an adult in good health and CMV-seropositive. Both conserved end residues are part of each CDR3. Fields, in order: J gene, V gene, clone size, D gene, CDR3 protein, CDR3 DNA. A D gene is named only where the DNA matches it firmly. Only part of the rows carry a size: once, few, many, or a class if the clone is expanded.

j_gene: TRBJ2-5
v_gene: TRBV27
abundance: -
d_gene: -
CDR3aa: CASSLTGMETQYF
CDR3nt: TGTGCCAGCAGTTTAACAGGGATGGAGACCCAGTACTTC

j_gene: TRBJ2-5
v_gene: TRBV7-2
abundance: -
d_gene: -
CDR3aa: CASSLGGPGREKETQYF
CDR3nt: TGTGCCAGCAGCTTGGGAGGACCGGGACGAGAAAAAGAGACCCAGTACTTC

j_gene: TRBJ2-1
v_gene: TRBV19
abundance: -
d_gene: -
CDR3aa: CASASRLLSDEQFF
CDR3nt: TGTGCCAGTGCCAGTAGGCTATTAAGCGATGAGCAGTTCTTC

j_gene: TRBJ1-5
v_gene: TRBV28
abundance: -
d_gene: TRBD1
CDR3aa: CASRIQGARAQPQHF
CDR3nt: TGTGCCAGCAGGATACAGGGGGCGCGAGCTCAGCCCCAGCATTTT

j_gene: TRBJ1-5
v_gene: TRBV30
abundance: -
d_gene: TRBD1
CDR3aa: CAWSPHRTGSDQPQHF
CDR3nt: TGTGCCTGGAGTCCACACCGGACAGGGTCGGATCAGCCCCAGCATTTT

j_gene: TRBJ1-2
v_gene: TRBV29-1
abundance: -
d_gene: TRBD1
CDR3aa: CSVRTGGNYGYTF
CDR3nt: TGCAGCGTTCGGACAGGGGGAAACTATGGCTACACCTTC

j_gene: TRBJ2-3
v_gene: TRBV18
abundance: -
d_gene: TRBD2
CDR3aa: CASSPYQTSGTDTQYF
CDR3nt: TGTGCCAGCTCACCATATCAGACTAGCGGCACAGATACGCAGTATTTT

j_gene: TRBJ2-3
v_gene: TRBV6-6
abundance: -
d_gene: TRBD2
CDR3aa: CASRREGRWGTDTQYF
CDR3nt: TGTGCCAGCCGCCGGGAGGGCCGGTGGGGCACAGATACGCAGTATTTT

j_gene: TRBJ2-5
v_gene: TRBV6-5
abundance: -
d_gene: -
CDR3aa: CASSTGQGETQYF
CDR3nt: TGTGCCAGCAGTACAGGGCAGGGAGAGACCCAGTACTTC

j_gene: TRBJ1-2
v_gene: TRBV7-8
abundance: -
d_gene: -
CDR3aa: CASRPTGGPAAGYGYTF
CDR3nt: TGTGCCAGCAGACCCACCGGGGGTCCTGCCGCTGGGTATGGCTACACCTTC

j_gene: TRBJ2-3
v_gene: TRBV10-3
abundance: -
d_gene: -
CDR3aa: CAISESLNANTQYF
CDR3nt: TGTGCCATCAGTGAGTCCCTGAATGCGAATACGCAGTATTTT

j_gene: TRBJ2-6
v_gene: TRBV5-1
abundance: once
d_gene: -
CDR3aa: CASSLTESGANVLTF
CDR3nt: TGCGCCAGCAGCTTGACAGAGTCTGGGGCCAACGTCCTGACTTTC

j_gene: TRBJ1-1
v_gene: TRBV6-6
abundance: -
d_gene: -
CDR3aa: CASSPVPEAFF
CDR3nt: TGTGCCAGCAGCCCTGTCCCTGAAGCTTTCTTT

j_gene: TRBJ1-2
v_gene: TRBV7-9
abundance: once
d_gene: TRBD1
CDR3aa: CASSFYSTGGAYGYTF
CDR3nt: TGTGCCAGCAGCTTCTATTCGACAGGGGGTGCCTATGGCTACACCTTC

j_gene: TRBJ2-7
v_gene: TRBV11-2
abundance: -
d_gene: TRBD2
CDR3aa: CASSAGTSYEQYF
CDR3nt: TGTGCCAGCAGCGCGGGGACTAGCTACGAGCAGTACTTC

j_gene: TRBJ2-1
v_gene: TRBV11-3
abundance: -
d_gene: TRBD2
CDR3aa: CASSRDGGGLSPGHYNEQFF
CDR3nt: TGTGCCAGCAGCCGAGACGGGGGAGGGCTATCCCCTGGACACTACAATGAGCAGTTCTTC

j_gene: TRBJ2-1
v_gene: TRBV30
abundance: -
d_gene: TRBD2
CDR3aa: CAWGTSEEQFF
CDR3nt: TGTGCCTGGGGGACTAGCGAGGAGCAGTTCTTC

j_gene: TRBJ1-4
v_gene: TRBV7-8
abundance: -
d_gene: TRBD1
CDR3aa: CASSYDRGLTNEKLFF
CDR3nt: TGTGCCAGCAGCTACGACAGGGGGCTCACTAATGAAAAACTGTTTTTT

j_gene: TRBJ1-3
v_gene: TRBV9
abundance: -
d_gene: -
CDR3aa: CASSMTDSGNTIYF
CDR3nt: TGTGCCAGCAGTATGACGGACTCTGGAAACACCATATATTTT

j_gene: TRBJ2-1
v_gene: TRBV2
abundance: -
d_gene: TRBD2
CDR3aa: CASRTSAANEQFF
CDR3nt: TGTGCCAGCAGGACTAGCGCCGCCAATGAGCAGTTCTTC

j_gene: TRBJ1-1
v_gene: TRBV9
abundance: -
d_gene: -
CDR3aa: CASSVAGTLDTEAFF
CDR3nt: TGTGCCAGCAGCGTAGCGGGGACGCTTGACACTGAAGCTTTCTTT

j_gene: TRBJ1-6
v_gene: TRBV7-2
abundance: -
d_gene: -
CDR3aa: CASSLAALNSPLHF
CDR3nt: TGTGCCAGCAGCCTGGCAGCTCTGAATTCACCCCTCCACTTT

j_gene: TRBJ2-3
v_gene: TRBV5-4
abundance: few
d_gene: TRBD2
CDR3aa: CASSASGRALTDTQYF
CDR3nt: TGTGCCAGCAGCGCTAGCGGGAGGGCCCTTACAGATACGCAGTATTTT

j_gene: TRBJ2-1
v_gene: TRBV5-6
abundance: -
d_gene: TRBD2
CDR3aa: CASSPKWTSGSRNEQFF
CDR3nt: TGTGCCAGCAGCCCTAAATGGACTAGCGGGAGTAGAAATGAGCAGTTCTTC

j_gene: TRBJ1-5
v_gene: TRBV6-1
abundance: -
d_gene: TRBD1
CDR3aa: CASSDRRTGNSNQPQHF
CDR3nt: TGTGCCAGCAGTGATAGGAGGACAGGGAATAGCAATCAGCCCCAGCATTTT

j_gene: TRBJ2-5
v_gene: TRBV9
abundance: -
d_gene: TRBD2
CDR3aa: CASSARGAGTQETQYF
CDR3nt: TGTGCCAGCAGCGCGAGGGGAGCGGGAACCCAAGAGACCCAGTACTTC

j_gene: TRBJ2-3
v_gene: TRBV7-9
abundance: -
d_gene: TRBD2
CDR3aa: CASLLAGSTDTQYF
CDR3nt: TGTGCCAGCCTTCTAGCGGGAAGCACAGATACGCAGTATTTT

j_gene: TRBJ2-7
v_gene: TRBV30
abundance: -
d_gene: -
CDR3aa: CAWSEASGVAVQYF
CDR3nt: TGTGCCTGGAGTGAAGCTTCAGGGGTAGCCGTGCAGTACTTC

j_gene: TRBJ1-5
v_gene: TRBV4-1
abundance: few
d_gene: -
CDR3aa: CASSQAGSNQPQHF
CDR3nt: TGCGCCAGCAGCCAAGCAGGCAGCAATCAGCCCCAGCATTTT

j_gene: TRBJ1-1
v_gene: TRBV4-2
abundance: -
d_gene: -
CDR3aa: CASSRQDNTEAFF
CDR3nt: TGTGCCAGCAGTCGACAGGATAACACTGAAGCTTTCTTT

j_gene: TRBJ1-1
v_gene: TRBV19
abundance: few
d_gene: -
CDR3aa: CASSKMQGTEAFF
CDR3nt: TGTGCCAGTAGTAAGATGCAGGGCACTGAAGCTTTCTTT

j_gene: TRBJ2-1
v_gene: TRBV7-2
abundance: -
d_gene: -
CDR3aa: CASSLLMNEQFF
CDR3nt: TGTGCCAGCAGCTTATTGATGAATGAGCAGTTCTTC

j_gene: TRBJ1-3
v_gene: TRBV30
abundance: -
d_gene: -
CDR3aa: CAWSVTRNTIYF
CDR3nt: TGTGCCTGGAGTGTAACCAGAAACACCATATATTTT

j_gene: TRBJ1-5
v_gene: TRBV7-9
abundance: -
d_gene: -
CDR3aa: CASSSDNSNQPQHF
CDR3nt: TGTGCCAGCAGCTCCGATAATAGCAATCAGCCCCAGCATTTT

j_gene: TRBJ2-1
v_gene: TRBV7-3
abundance: -
d_gene: TRBD2
CDR3aa: CASSYSLAGGGSEQFF
CDR3nt: TGTGCCAGCAGCTATTCACTAGCGGGAGGAGGGTCCGAGCAGTTCTTC

j_gene: TRBJ1-2
v_gene: TRBV5-4
abundance: few
d_gene: -
CDR3aa: CATHSGAANYGYTF
CDR3nt: TGTGCCACTCACTCGGGGGCAGCTAACTATGGCTACACCTTC

j_gene: TRBJ2-2
v_gene: TRBV6-1
abundance: -
d_gene: -
CDR3aa: CASSGTDFPGGELFF
CDR3nt: TGTGCCAGCAGTGGGACGGACTTCCCGGGCGGGGAGCTGTTTTTT

j_gene: TRBJ1-4
v_gene: TRBV11-2
abundance: -
d_gene: -
CDR3aa: CASVRDLGEKLFF
CDR3nt: TGTGCCAGCGTCAGGGACCTTGGCGAAAAACTGTTTTTT